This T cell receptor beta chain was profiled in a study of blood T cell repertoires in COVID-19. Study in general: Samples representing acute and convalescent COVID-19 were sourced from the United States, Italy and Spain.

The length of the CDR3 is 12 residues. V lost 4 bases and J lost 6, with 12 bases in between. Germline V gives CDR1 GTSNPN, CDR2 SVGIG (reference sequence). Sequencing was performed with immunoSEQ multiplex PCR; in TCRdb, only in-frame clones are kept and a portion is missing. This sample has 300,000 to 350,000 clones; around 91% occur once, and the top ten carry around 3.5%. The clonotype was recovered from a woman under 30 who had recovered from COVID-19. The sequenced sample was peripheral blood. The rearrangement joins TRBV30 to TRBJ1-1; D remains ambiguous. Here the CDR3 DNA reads TGTGCCTGGACGGAGGGCGGCCCTGAAGCTTTCTTT. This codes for CAWTEGGPEAFF.